This T cell receptor beta chain was retrieved from a study of CD4 T cells in relation to SARS-CoV-2 and coronaviruses. The overall study: The restricting HLA molecule for shared crossreactive spike epitopes was mapped. Study-wide results and limits: Culture-expanded clones reflect memory recall rather than primary priming during culture. Crossreactive clones expanded significantly less to SARS-CoV-2 than monoreactive clones.

Measured with immunoSEQ multiplex PCR; TCRdb has only the in-frame clones, and not every one. The sample has 50,000 to 70,000 clones, about 89% seen once. CD4+ T cells from unexposed donors were obtained before the COVID-19 pandemic (2011-2018). CD4 enrichment then naive enrichment separated naive from memory CD4+ cells. Concerning this clone: Its cognate antigen is unknown.

The source material was memory CD4+ T cells from PBMCs. The origin of this receptor is a human donor in good health.

CDR3 protein: CASSESGHGANLAAGNSPLHF. As DNA, the CDR3 is TGCGCCAGCAGTGAGTCCGGACACGGGGCGAATCTCGCTGCGGGTAATTCACCCCTCCACTTT. The chain links TRBV10-1 to TRBJ1-6, with D maybe TRBD1 (5 bases). Germline CDR1 WNHNN, CDR2 SYGVQD (reference sequence). The ends were cut back, 0 bases at V and 6 bases at J, with 27 bases in the middle. The CDR3 totals 21 residues.